The next 26 T cell receptor beta chains were all read from a single sample in a study of cytomegalovirus exposure and HLA in healthy donors. PCR used 60 Vbeta primers and 13 Jbeta primers. Assay: immunoSEQ multiplex PCR; the TCRdb copy retains only in-frame clones and omits some. The sample holds under 150,000 clones; over 80% are singletons and the top ten take roughly 1.2%. Sequencing was carried out using PBMCs. The source of these receptors is a boy under 18 in good health and CMV-seronegative.

V is TRBV5-4 and J is TRBJ2-5; 10 bases map to TRBD1. The CDR3 length is 15 residues. Trimming cost V 3 bases and J 5 bases; bases outside gene matches: 7. Germline lookup yields CDR1 SGHNT and CDR2 YYREEE (reference sequence). CDR3 DNA sequence: TGTGCCAGCAGCTCACTGACAGGGGGCCACGAGACCCAGTACTTC. As protein: CASSSLTGGHETQYF.

As DNA, the CDR3 is TGCGCCAGCAGATCAATAGTGCCGGGACAGATTACTGGGGCCAACGTCCTGACTTTC. It encodes CASRSIVPGQITGANVLTF. J is TRBJ2-6 and V is TRBV5-1, with 7 nucleotides matching TRBD1. J gave up 2 bases and V 5 bases, and 16 bases lay outside the gene matches. CDR1 and CDR2 (germline): SGHRS, YFSETQ. The CDR3 totals 19 residues.

The chain's CDR3 is CARRGARLAKNIQYF. In DNA, the CDR3 is TGTGCCAGGCGGGGCGCAAGATTAGCCAAAAACATTCAGTACTTC. This chain uses TRBV27 with TRBJ2-4; the D gene is possibly TRBD2 (6 bases). The CDR3 sequence is 15 residues long. Germline values: CDR1 MNHEY, CDR2 SMNVEV (reference sequence). V dropped 9 bases and J dropped 0 bases, with 15 bases sitting between them.

The gene calls are TRBV13 and TRBJ1-1; TRBD1 aligns across 8 bases. The V gene end was trimmed by 5 bases and the J gene end by 0 bases; junction bases not matched to a gene: 8. The CDR3 length is 16 residues. Germline V lookup: CDR1 PRHDT, CDR2 FYEKMQ (reference sequence). The CDR3: CASSPSWTGMNTEAFF. In nucleotides, the CDR3 is TGTGCCAGCAGCCCCTCCTGGACAGGGATGAACACTGAAGCTTTCTTT.

The chain uses TRBV7-6 and TRBJ1-5; possible D gene TRBD1, 6 bases. Trimming pared 2 bases from V and 5 bases from J, leaving 10 bases between. This CDR3 spans 14 amino acids. CDR1 is SGHVS, CDR2 FNYEAQ, per germline. The CDR3 DNA follows: TGTGCCAGCAGCTTAATGGCAGGGGATCAGCCCCAGCATTTT. Translation: CASSLMAGDQPQHF.

This clone was found once. Other DNA sequences in the same sample also yield this CDR3. The gene calls are TRBV7-2 and TRBJ2-5; 9 bases are shared with TRBD1. This CDR3 has 14 residues. Germline lookup yields CDR1 SGHTA and CDR2 FQGNSA. V lost 4 bases to trimming and J lost 4 bases; unmatched junction nucleotides: 4. Here the CDR3 DNA reads TGTGCCAGCAGCTCACAGGGGGCAGGAGAGACCCAGTACTTC. This sequence encodes CASSSQGAGETQYF.

This clone was detected only once. The chain carries TRBV2 and TRBJ2-1; 11 bases align to TRBD2. CDR1 and CDR2 from the germline V gene are SNHLY and FYNNEI. Trimming at V came to 6 bases and at J to 9 bases, leaving 7 bases not matched to a gene. The CDR3 is made up of 14 amino acids. CDR3 in amino acids: CASSATSGTSEQFF. DNA for the CDR3: TGTGCCAGCAGCGCGACTAGCGGGACTAGTGAGCAGTTCTTC.

The chain combines TRBV7-8 with TRBJ2-7, with 7 bases lining up with TRBD2. The CDR3 loop spans 16 amino acids. Germline V gene data show CDR1 as SGHVS and CDR2 as FQNEAQ. The V segment lost 4 bases and the J segment 3 bases; nucleotides outside the gene matches: 12. The CDR3 DNA is TGTGCCAGCAGCTCGAGATCGACTAGCAAGGACTACGAGCAGTACTTC. It specifies CASSSRSTSKDYEQYF.

The V call is TRBV21-1, the J call TRBJ2-1; the table's D call of TRBD2 was not tested on the DNA. TRBV21-1 is a pseudogene. CDR3 length equals 14 residues. Written as DNA, the CDR3 is TGTGCCACTTTCTGGCCGGGACTGAGGGAAGAGCAGTTCTTC. Amino acid sequence: CATFWPGLREEQFF.

This sequence joins TRBV18 and TRBJ2-7; 9 bases fit TRBD1. This CDR3 is built from 15 residues. Losses at the gene ends were 3 bases for V and 2 bases for J; bases not matched to a gene: 5. The germline CDR1 and CDR2 sequences are KGHSH and LQKENI. The CDR3 protein is CASSPGQGLPYEQYF. DNA for the CDR3: TGTGCCAGCTCACCCGGACAGGGGCTTCCCTACGAGCAGTACTTC. Full variable domain (missing parts from reference TRBV18 and TRBJ2-7): NAGVMQNPRHLVRRRGQEARLRCSPMKGHSHVYWYRQLPEEGLKFMVYLQKENIIDESGMPKERFSAEFPKEGPSILRIQQVVRGDSAAYFCASSPGQGLPYEQYFGPGTRLTVT.

The V gene is TRBV5-1, the J gene TRBJ2-7, with 7 bases that match TRBD2. V shed 10 bases and J 3 bases; nucleotides not matched to a gene: 7. Germline assignment: CDR1 SGHRS and CDR2 YFSETQ. The CDR3 is 12 residues long. DNA for the CDR3: TGCGCCTTACGGACTAGAATCTACGAGCAGTACTTC. Translation gives CALRTRIYEQYF.

The chain is built from TRBV14 and TRBJ2-5; the D gene is possibly TRBD1 (5 bases). CDR1 is SGHDN, CDR2 FVKESK, per germline. The V gene lost 5 bases and the J gene lost 4 bases, with 20 bases spanning the gap. The CDR3 spans 16 residues. The CDR3 is CASSTLQVGSGETQYF. In DNA form, the CDR3 reads TGTGCCAGCAGCACCTTACAGGTCGGATCGGGAGAGACCCAGTACTTC.

In nucleotides, the CDR3 is TGTGCCAGCAGTTTATACCCCGGACAGGGAGGGGACCTGACAGATACGCAGTATTTT. It codes for CASSLYPGQGGDLTDTQYF. This sequence joins TRBV27 and TRBJ2-3, with a tentative D call TRBD1 (8 bases). Trimming removed 1 base at V and 3 bases at J, with 23 bases between. The CDR3 sequence is 19 residues long. Per germline, CDR1 MNHEY and CDR2 SMNVEV (reference sequence).

This clone has only a few counts. The rearrangement links TRBV4-3 to TRBJ2-7; unclear D gene. CDR1 is LGHNA, CDR2 YSLEER, per germline. The CDR3 consists of 14 residues. The ends were cut back, 5 bases at V and 6 bases at J, with 17 bases in the middle. The CDR3 is CASSYAPSSGEQYF. The CDR3 DNA follows: TGCGCCAGCAGCTATGCCCCCTCGTCGGGCGAGCAGTACTTC.

The chain recombines TRBV18 with TRBJ1-1; TRBD1 is a possible D gene (6 bases). Germline values: CDR1 KGHSH, CDR2 LQKENI. The V end lost 4 bases, the J end lost 4 bases, and 10 bases lay between the germline ends. The CDR3 runs to 13 residues. DNA of the CDR3: TGTGCCAGCTCACGGGAGGGGGGCACTGAAGCTTTCTTT. This translates into CASSREGGTEAFF.

This chain uses TRBV5-1 with TRBJ2-3; TRBD2 matches at 12 bases. In germline, CDR1 is SGHRS, CDR2 YFSETQ. This CDR3 has 15 amino acids. Trimming at V came to 2 bases and at J to 6 bases, leaving 4 bases not matched to a gene. The CDR3 is CASSLGTSGFDTQYF. CDR3 sequence (DNA): TGCGCCAGCAGCTTAGGGACTAGCGGGTTCGATACGCAGTATTTT. The complete variable domain, with remaining parts taken from reference TRBV5-1 and TRBJ2-3, reads KAGVTQTPRYLIKTRGQQVTLSCSPISGHRSVSWYQQTPGQGLQFLFEYFSETQRNKGNFPGRFSGRQFSNSRSEMNVSTLELGDSALYLCASSLGTSGFDTQYFGPGTRLTVL.

This clone was observed a single time. V usage is TRBV30 and J usage is TRBJ2-1; no firm D call. Per the germline V gene, CDR1 is GTSNPN and CDR2 is SVGIG (reference sequence). The CDR3 extends over 11 amino acids. V lost 2 bases to trimming and J lost 15 bases, with 14 bases between them. CDR3 in DNA: TGTGCCTGGAGTATGGGCAGCAATCCGTTCTTC. Protein product: CAWSMGSNPFF.

A single count supports this clone. J is TRBJ1-4 and V is TRBV1; the table gives TRBD1 as D, unverified against the DNA. TRBV1 is a pseudogene locus. The CDR3 runs 8 residues. The CDR3 loop is CTSPSWLF. The CDR3 DNA follows: TGCACCAGCCCTTCATGGCTTTTT.

This clone was seen more than once but under ten times. This CDR3 is CASGGGGTDTQYF. The DNA of the CDR3 is TGTGCCAGCGGCGGGGGGGGCACAGATACGCAGTATTTT. The chain joins TRBV2 to TRBJ2-3, with 9 bases fitting TRBD2. Germline CDR1 is SNHLY and CDR2 is FYNNEI. The CDR3 has 13 residues. Trimming at V came to 8 bases and at J to 1 base, leaving 1 base not matched to a gene.

The genes are TRBV5-1 and TRBJ2-5; D is perhaps TRBD1 (5 bases). The ends were cut back, 0 bases at V and 5 bases at J, with 11 bases in the middle. This CDR3 has 14 residues. Germline loops: CDR1 SGHRS, CDR2 YFSETQ. The CDR3 DNA reads TGCGCCAGCAGCTTGGGGCCAGGGCTCGAGACCCAGTACTTC. Residues: CASSLGPGLETQYF.

This chain links TRBV5-4 with TRBJ2-7, with 7 bases aligning to TRBD2. This CDR3 region has 15 residues. Trimming cost V 6 bases and J 1 base; bases outside gene matches: 10. Germline CDR1 reads SGHNT; CDR2 reads YYREEE (reference sequence). The CDR3 DNA is TGTGCCAGCACCACTGGGGGGGGGTTTTCCTACGAGCAGTACTTC. Encoded protein: CASTTGGGFSYEQYF.

The rearrangement links TRBV2 to TRBJ2-1, with TRBD2 matching 10 bases. Trimming cost V 4 bases and J 10 bases; bases outside gene matches: 1. This CDR3 has 12 amino acids. Germline V gene lookup returns CDR1 SNHLY and CDR2 FYNNEI. CDR3 protein: CASSAGLAEQFF. CDR3 nucleotide sequence: TGTGCCAGCAGTGCGGGACTAGCGGAGCAGTTCTTC.

CDR3 DNA sequence: TGTGCCTGGAGTACCCTAGCCGGTACCGGAGAGACCCAGTACTTC. Encoded protein: CAWSTLAGTGETQYF. This chain links TRBV30 with TRBJ2-5, with D perhaps matching TRBD2 (5 bases). This CDR3 region has 15 residues. The germline V gene encodes CDR1 GTSNPN and CDR2 SVGIG (reference sequence). Trimming took off 2 bases at V and 4 bases at J, with 17 bases between the two ends.

The chain combines TRBV27 with TRBJ2-7; 12 bases are shared with TRBD1. This CDR3 spans 12 amino acids. Germline CDR1 is MNHEY and CDR2 is SMNVEV (reference sequence). V lost 8 bases, J lost 6 bases, and 2 bases stayed unmatched. The CDR3 region is CASRDRGLEQYF. In nucleotides, the CDR3 is TGTGCCAGCCGGGACAGGGGGCTCGAGCAGTACTTC.

The chain combines TRBV29-1 with TRBJ2-1, with D uncertain. The V gene's germline CDR1 is SQVTM and CDR2 ANQGSEA. The CDR3 has 12 amino acids. Trimming removed 1 base at V and 1 base at J, with 2 bases between. The CDR3 DNA sequence: TGCAGCGTTGAAGCATCCTACAATGAGCAGTTCTTC. Translated: CSVEASYNEQFF.

The chain recombines TRBV4-1 with TRBJ2-5; tentative D call: TRBD1 (6 bases). The CDR3 consists of 14 residues. V was cut by 4 bases and J by 2 bases, with 11 bases left in between. The germline V gene has CDR1 MGHRA and CDR2 YSYEKL. The DNA of the CDR3 is TGCGCCAGCAGCCTCGACAGGAGACAAGAGACCCAGTACTTC. This gives the protein CASSLDRRQETQYF.